A selection of T cell receptor beta chains follows, all from one sample in a study of cytomegalovirus exposure and HLA in healthy donors. TCRdb's copy holds only in-frame clones and misses some; the assay was immunoSEQ multiplex PCR. This sample's table reports roughly 200,000 clones. The sequencing input was PBMCs. Receptors were obtained from a girl aged 2-15 years in good health and CMV-seropositive. The CDR3 runs from the conserved cysteine through the conserved F or W. Each record gives: CDR3 DNA, CDR3 protein, J gene, D gene, V gene. A D gene is named only where the DNA matches it firmly.

cdr3_nt: TGCGCCAGCAGCTTGGCGTGGACTAGCGGCTACAATGAGCAGTTCTTC
cdr3_aa: CASSLAWTSGYNEQFF
j_call: TRBJ2-1
d_call: TRBD2
v_call: TRBV5-1

cdr3_nt: TGCGCCAGCAGCTATGACAGGGGGAACACTGAAGCTTTCTTT
cdr3_aa: CASSYDRGNTEAFF
j_call: TRBJ1-1
d_call: TRBD1
v_call: TRBV5-1

cdr3_nt: TGCGCCAGCAGCCCTTACCAGACAGGGAATAATTCACCCCTCCACTTT
cdr3_aa: CASSPYQTGNNSPLHF
j_call: TRBJ1-6
d_call: TRBD1
v_call: TRBV4-1

cdr3_nt: TGTGCCAGCAGAAGGACAGGGGGCGACTATAGCAATCAGCCCCAGCATTTT
cdr3_aa: CASRRTGGDYSNQPQHF
j_call: TRBJ1-5
d_call: TRBD1
v_call: TRBV27

cdr3_nt: TGTGCCAGCATACTTGAACAGGGGAACAACATTCAGTACTTC
cdr3_aa: CASILEQGNNIQYF
j_call: TRBJ2-4
d_call: TRBD1
v_call: TRBV2

cdr3_nt: TGTGCCAGCAGTTTCTTAGCGGGAGCGGGCACAGATACGCAGTATTTT
cdr3_aa: CASSFLAGAGTDTQYF
j_call: TRBJ2-3
d_call: TRBD2
v_call: TRBV6-5

cdr3_nt: TGTGCCAGCAGTCGGGCGGGAGGGGGCTCCTACGAGCAGTACTTC
cdr3_aa: CASSRAGGGSYEQYF
j_call: TRBJ2-7
d_call: TRBD2
v_call: TRBV27

cdr3_nt: TGTGCCAGCAGCGGGACAACCTACAATGAGCAGTTCTTC
cdr3_aa: CASSGTTYNEQFF
j_call: TRBJ2-1
d_call: -
v_call: TRBV9

cdr3_nt: TGCAGCGTTGAAGTAAGCATCTATGGCTACACCTTC
cdr3_aa: CSVEVSIYGYTF
j_call: TRBJ1-2
d_call: -
v_call: TRBV29-1

cdr3_nt: TGCGCCAGCAGCCAAGCCCCGGACTCTTACAATGAGCAGTTCTTC
cdr3_aa: CASSQAPDSYNEQFF
j_call: TRBJ2-1
d_call: -
v_call: TRBV4-1

cdr3_nt: TGTGCCAGCAGCTACGGACTAGCGGGAGTGTGGACCGGGGAGCTGTTTTTT
cdr3_aa: CASSYGLAGVWTGELFF
j_call: TRBJ2-2
d_call: TRBD2
v_call: TRBV5-6

cdr3_nt: TGTGCCAGCAGCGTTCTGGCCAATGAGCAGTTCTTC
cdr3_aa: CASSVLANEQFF
j_call: TRBJ2-1
d_call: -
v_call: TRBV7-9

cdr3_nt: TGTGCCAGCAGCTTAGCGCCAGGGATGAACACTGAAGCTTTCTTT
cdr3_aa: CASSLAPGMNTEAFF
j_call: TRBJ1-1
d_call: -
v_call: TRBV7-2

cdr3_nt: TGTGCCAGCAGTTTAGGAGGTGGAGAGACCCAGTACTTC
cdr3_aa: CASSLGGGETQYF
j_call: TRBJ2-5
d_call: -
v_call: TRBV27

cdr3_nt: TGTGCCAGCAGACGGGGAGGGCAGCCCCAGCATTTT
cdr3_aa: CASRRGGQPQHF
j_call: TRBJ1-5
d_call: -
v_call: TRBV27

cdr3_nt: TGTGCCAGCTTAGATGGGAGCTCCTACGAGCAGTACTTC
cdr3_aa: CASLDGSSYEQYF
j_call: TRBJ2-7
d_call: -
v_call: TRBV6-6

cdr3_nt: TGTGCCAGCAGCGGACAGAACTACTTATTCGGCTACACCTTC
cdr3_aa: CASSGQNYLFGYTF
j_call: TRBJ1-2
d_call: -
v_call: TRBV9

cdr3_nt: TGTGCCAGCAGCTCACAACAGGGGACGAACACCGGGGAGCTGTTTTTT
cdr3_aa: CASSSQQGTNTGELFF
j_call: TRBJ2-2
d_call: TRBD1
v_call: TRBV9

cdr3_nt: TGTGCCAGCAGTGGGGTTAGCGGGAACAATGAGCAGTTCTTC
cdr3_aa: CASSGVSGNNEQFF
j_call: TRBJ2-1
d_call: TRBD2
v_call: TRBV2

cdr3_nt: TGTGCCAGCACTAAACAGGGGACAGGAAATGAAAAACTGTTTTTT
cdr3_aa: CASTKQGTGNEKLFF
j_call: TRBJ1-4
d_call: TRBD1
v_call: TRBV2

cdr3_nt: TGTGCCAGCAGAGCCGGGACTAGCGGGAGTGAGCAGTTCTTC
cdr3_aa: CASRAGTSGSEQFF
j_call: TRBJ2-1
d_call: TRBD2
v_call: TRBV2

cdr3_nt: TGTGCCAGCAGCAAAGGACAGGGAGGGGAGACCCAGTACTTC
cdr3_aa: CASSKGQGGETQYF
j_call: TRBJ2-5
d_call: -
v_call: TRBV27

cdr3_nt: TGTGCCAGCAGTTCAAGACTAGCGGGAGGGCCCGACAATGAGCAGTTCTTC
cdr3_aa: CASSSRLAGGPDNEQFF
j_call: TRBJ2-1
d_call: TRBD2
v_call: TRBV7-8

cdr3_nt: TGTGCCAGCACAAGAAAAGGACTAGCGGGAGATTCAAACACCGGGGAGCTGTTTTTT
cdr3_aa: CASTRKGLAGDSNTGELFF
j_call: TRBJ2-2
d_call: TRBD2
v_call: TRBV27

cdr3_nt: TGTGCCAGCAGCTTACTAGGACTTGGCACAGATACGCAGTATTTT
cdr3_aa: CASSLLGLGTDTQYF
j_call: TRBJ2-3
d_call: -
v_call: TRBV11-2

cdr3_nt: TGTGCCAGCTCACCTTACGACAGGGACACCGGGGAGCTGTTTTTT
cdr3_aa: CASSPYDRDTGELFF
j_call: TRBJ2-2
d_call: TRBD1
v_call: TRBV18

cdr3_nt: TGTGCCAGCAGCTCAGAAGGAGGGGTAAGGTCACCCCTCCACTTT
cdr3_aa: CASSSEGGVRSPLHF
j_call: TRBJ1-6
d_call: -
v_call: TRBV7-9

cdr3_nt: TGTGCCAGCAGTTCCCCCGTGGAGGCGCTTGGAAACACCATATATTTT
cdr3_aa: CASSSPVEALGNTIYF
j_call: TRBJ1-3
d_call: -
v_call: TRBV28

cdr3_nt: TGTGCCAGCAGTGATCAAGAAGGGAGCGGGATCTTC
cdr3_aa: CASSDQEGSGIF
j_call: TRBJ2-1
d_call: TRBD2
v_call: TRBV2

cdr3_nt: TGCGCCAGCACGACGCAGCCCCCAGGGGGTTCAGTGAACACTGAAGCTTTCTTT
cdr3_aa: CASTTQPPGGSVNTEAFF
j_call: TRBJ1-1
d_call: TRBD1
v_call: TRBV5-1

cdr3_nt: TGTGCCAGCAGTTTACGACCCGGGACTAGGAGCCCAGATACGCAGTATTTT
cdr3_aa: CASSLRPGTRSPDTQYF
j_call: TRBJ2-3
d_call: TRBD2
v_call: TRBV27

cdr3_nt: TGCAGCGTGCGCAGGGCCCTCCAAGAGACCCAGTACTTC
cdr3_aa: CSVRRALQETQYF
j_call: TRBJ2-5
d_call: -
v_call: TRBV29-1

cdr3_nt: TGTGCCAGCAGTATACCGCCAGGGAATGAGCAGTTCTTC
cdr3_aa: CASSIPPGNEQFF
j_call: TRBJ2-1
d_call: -
v_call: TRBV27

cdr3_nt: TGTGCCAGCAGTTCCCTAGCCAAAAACATTCAGTACTTC
cdr3_aa: CASSSLAKNIQYF
j_call: TRBJ2-4
d_call: -
v_call: TRBV27

cdr3_nt: TGTGCCAGCAGCTTAGGAACGGGAGGGACGCAAGAGACCCAGTACTTC
cdr3_aa: CASSLGTGGTQETQYF
j_call: TRBJ2-5
d_call: TRBD2
v_call: TRBV7-9

cdr3_nt: TGTGCCAGCAGTTTAAGGGCGGGTGGGCTGTTTTTT
cdr3_aa: CASSLRAGGLFF
j_call: TRBJ1-4
d_call: -
v_call: TRBV28

cdr3_nt: TGTGCCAGCAGCTTATTCGGGACGGGAGGTTCCTACGAGCAGTACTTC
cdr3_aa: CASSLFGTGGSYEQYF
j_call: TRBJ2-7
d_call: TRBD2
v_call: TRBV7-2

cdr3_nt: TGTGCCAGCAGCTCACTCGCCGGACAGTTTGGCGAGCAGTACTTC
cdr3_aa: CASSSLAGQFGEQYF
j_call: TRBJ2-7
d_call: -
v_call: TRBV7-8

cdr3_nt: TGTGCCAGCAGTTTAGTCCCCTATGGTGCCTATTTC
cdr3_aa: CASSLVPYGAYF
j_call: TRBJ2-7
d_call: -
v_call: TRBV28

cdr3_nt: TGCGCCAGCAGCTTGGGCGGTGTCGATCAGCCCCAGCATTTT
cdr3_aa: CASSLGGVDQPQHF
j_call: TRBJ1-5
d_call: -
v_call: TRBV5-1

cdr3_nt: TGTGCCAGCAGTGAAGGCTGGAGGGCCCCGACAGATACGCAGTATTTT
cdr3_aa: CASSEGWRAPTDTQYF
j_call: TRBJ2-3
d_call: -
v_call: TRBV2

cdr3_nt: TGTGCCAGCTCACCCTTAGCGGGAGGGCCGGGAGATACGCAGTATTTT
cdr3_aa: CASSPLAGGPGDTQYF
j_call: TRBJ2-3
d_call: TRBD2
v_call: TRBV18